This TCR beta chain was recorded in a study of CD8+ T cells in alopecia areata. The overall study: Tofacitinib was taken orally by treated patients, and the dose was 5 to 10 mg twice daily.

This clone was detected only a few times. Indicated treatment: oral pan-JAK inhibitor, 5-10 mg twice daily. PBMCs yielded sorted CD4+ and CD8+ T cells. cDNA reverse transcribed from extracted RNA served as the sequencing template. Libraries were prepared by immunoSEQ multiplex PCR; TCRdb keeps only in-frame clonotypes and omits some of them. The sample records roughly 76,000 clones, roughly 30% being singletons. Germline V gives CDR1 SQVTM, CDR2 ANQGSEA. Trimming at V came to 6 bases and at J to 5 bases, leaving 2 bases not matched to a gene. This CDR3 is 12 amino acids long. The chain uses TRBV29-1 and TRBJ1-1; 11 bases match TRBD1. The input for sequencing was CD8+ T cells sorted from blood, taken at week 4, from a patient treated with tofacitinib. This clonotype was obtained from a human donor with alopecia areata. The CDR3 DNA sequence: TGCAGCGTAGGACAGGGGGCGACTGAAGCTTTCTTT. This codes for CSVGQGATEAFF.